These 26 T cell receptor beta chains came from one sample sequenced in a study of OX40 agonist ivuxolimab in advanced cancers. Using immunoSEQ multiplex PCR, the repertoire was profiled, and TCRdb retains in-frame clones only, with some absent. Of 35,000 to 45,000 clones in the sample, about 87% are singletons; the top ten hold around 3.4%. The material was CD4+ or CD8+ T cells sorted from blood, obtained in a trial of the OX40 agonist ivuxolimab. These receptors came from an adult with an advanced solid tumor such as melanoma, head and neck, liver or kidney cancer.

This chain connects TRBV5-1 to TRBJ1-5; D is uncertain. The CDR3 has 12 residues. The germline CDR1 and CDR2 sequences are SGHRS and YFSETQ. Trimming shortened V by 0 bases and J by 7 bases, and 5 bases separated the two germline ends. The CDR3 DNA sequence: TGCGCCAGCAGCTTGGCGGGGCAGCCCCAGCATTTT. This codes for CASSLAGQPQHF.

DNA for the CDR3: TGCGCCAGCAGCCACGGGACAGGGGGCGCCTATGGCTACACCTTC. Encoded protein: CASSHGTGGAYGYTF. The chain combines TRBV5-1 with TRBJ1-2; 12 nucleotides agree with TRBD1. The CDR3 totals 15 residues. After removal of 4 bases from V and 4 bases from J, the junction contained 5 bases not matched to a gene. Germline V gene lookup returns CDR1 SGHRS and CDR2 YFSETQ.

The V gene is TRBV11-3, the J gene TRBJ1-1, with D possibly being TRBD1 (5 bases). The CDR3 consists of 13 residues. V lost 0 bases and J 6 bases, leaving 8 bases between the germline ends. The germline V gene encodes CDR1 SGHNT and CDR2 YENEEA. CDR3 coding DNA: TGTGCCAGCAGCTTAGATGGGGGGTCTGAAGCTTTCTTT. Translated, it gives CASSLDGGSEAFF.

J is TRBJ2-4 and V is TRBV13; D unclear. In germline, CDR1 is PRHDT, CDR2 FYEKMQ (reference sequence). V was shortened by 0 bases and J by 1 base, with 7 bases between the two germline ends. The CDR3 runs to 15 residues. This chain's CDR3 is CASSLGSSAKNIQYF. The CDR3 DNA follows: TGTGCCAGCAGCTTAGGTAGCTCGGCCAAAAACATTCAGTACTTC. The whole variable domain, remainder taken from reference TRBV13 and TRBJ2-4, is AAGVIQSPRHLIKEKRETATLKCYPIPRHDTVYWYQQGPGQDPQFLISFYEKMQSDKGSIPDRFSAQQFSDYHSELNMSSLELGDSALYFCASSLGSSAKNIQYFGAGTRLSVL.

The chain recombines TRBV7-2 with TRBJ2-5; 8 bases fit TRBD1. The germline V gene encodes CDR1 SGHTA and CDR2 FQGNSA. The J segment lost 2 bases and the V segment lost 6 bases, leaving 5 bases of the junction unmatched. CDR3 length: 14 amino acids. The CDR3 is CASSSGQGQETQYF. In DNA, the CDR3 is TGTGCCAGCAGTTCCGGACAGGGACAAGAGACCCAGTACTTC.

V and J are TRBV4-2 and TRBJ2-1; TRBD2 matches at 11 bases. The CDR3 length is 15 residues. CDR1 and CDR2 from the germline V gene are LGHNA and YNFKEQ. V was clipped by 2 bases and J by 9 bases; unmatched bases: 6. This chain's CDR3 is CASSQLLAGGAEQFF. As DNA, the CDR3 is TGTGCCAGCAGCCAATTGCTAGCGGGAGGAGCTGAGCAGTTCTTC.

The genes are TRBV5-6 and TRBJ2-1, with D maybe TRBD2 (5 bases). The germline V and J ends were trimmed by 1 base and 6 bases, with 5 bases remaining between them. This CDR3 comprises 12 residues. Germline-derived CDR1 and CDR2 are SGHDT and YYEEEE. In DNA form, the CDR3 reads TGTGCCAGCAGCTTGACTAGCAATGAGCAGTTCTTC. Translating gives CASSLTSNEQFF.

The gene calls are TRBV19 and TRBJ1-2; TRBD1 matches 10 bases. V lost 10 bases, J lost 0 bases, and 8 bases stayed unmatched. The CDR3 sequence is 15 residues long. Germline V CDR1 and CDR2: LNHDA, SQIVND (reference sequence). The DNA of the CDR3 is TGTGCCACCAGGGACAGGGGAGAGGCTAACTATGGCTACACCTTC. Amino acids: CATRDRGEANYGYTF.

The rearrangement joins TRBV7-2 to TRBJ2-5; 7 bases line up with TRBD1. In germline, CDR1 is SGHTA, CDR2 FQGNSA. There are 16 residues in the CDR3. Trimming cost V 3 bases and J 4 bases; bases outside gene matches: 11. This CDR3 reads CASSFIGLGGAETQYF. In DNA, the CDR3 is TGTGCCAGCAGCTTTATAGGGCTAGGGGGCGCAGAGACCCAGTACTTC.

The rearrangement links TRBV5-1 to TRBJ2-3; D is ambiguous. The CDR3 spans 13 residues. Germline V CDR1 and CDR2: SGHRS, YFSETQ. Trimming stripped 0 bases from V and 1 base from J, with 3 bases between. The CDR3 reads CASSLAGTDTQYF. CDR3 nucleotides: TGCGCCAGCAGCTTGGCGGGCACAGATACGCAGTATTTT.

The V call is TRBV28, the J call TRBJ1-2, with 7 bases identical to TRBD1. Germline-derived CDR1 and CDR2 are MDHEN and SYDVKM. V was clipped by 6 bases and J by 3 bases; unmatched bases: 7. This CDR3 is built from 14 residues. The CDR3 protein is CASSPVGQDYGYTF. The CDR3 DNA sequence: TGTGCCAGCAGCCCGGTCGGACAGGACTATGGCTACACCTTC.

This rearrangement joins TRBV7-9 to TRBJ2-1; no definite D call. Germline lookup yields CDR1 SEHNR and CDR2 FQNEAQ (reference sequence). There are 15 residues in the CDR3. V shed 5 bases and J shed 5 bases, with 16 bases lying between them. CDR3 amino acids: CASSPWSSRHNEQFF. CDR3 DNA sequence: TGTGCCAGCAGCCCTTGGAGTAGCAGACACAATGAGCAGTTCTTC.

The rearrangement joins TRBV10-3 to TRBJ2-7; D call uncertain. The CDR3 consists of 14 residues. Germline CDR1 ENHRY, CDR2 SYGVKD. V shed 3 bases and J shed 3 bases, with 12 bases lying between them. DNA for the CDR3: TGTGCCATCAGTGACCAGGCTTTAAACTACGAGCAGTACTTC. It codes for CAISDQALNYEQYF.

On this clone: The junction does not match germline at one end; this may be a read error. V gene TRBV19 combines with J gene TRBJ2-2; unclear D gene. The CDR3 contains 9 residues. The V gene's germline CDR1 is LNHDA and CDR2 SQIVND (reference sequence). This CDR3 is CASSYRGVF. The CDR3 coding sequence is TGTGCCAGTAGTTACCGTGGAGTATTT.

This chain joins TRBV11-2 and TRBJ2-2, with 12 bases that match TRBD1. This CDR3 spans 19 amino acids. Germline-derived CDR1 and CDR2 are SGHAT and FQNNGV. The V and J ends lost 8 bases and 0 bases, in that order; junction bases with no gene match: 13. The CDR3 protein is CASSLRGTGGIANTGELFF. CDR3 sequence (DNA): TGTGCCAGCTCCTTAAGGGGGACAGGGGGCATAGCGAACACCGGGGAGCTGTTTTTT.

The chain carries TRBV7-2 and TRBJ2-3; possibly TRBD1 for D (6 bases). The CDR3 consists of 16 residues. CDR1 is SGHTA and CDR2 is FQGNSA in the germline V gene. The germline V and J ends were trimmed by 2 bases and 3 bases, with 15 bases remaining between them. CDR3 in DNA: TGTGCCAGCAGCTTATTGCCCCACAGGGTGACAGATACGCAGTATTTT. Translating gives CASSLLPHRVTDTQYF. The full variable domain, its missing parts supplied by reference TRBV7-2 and TRBJ2-3, is GAGVSQSPSNKVTEKGKDVELRCDPISGHTALYWYRQSLGQGLEFLIYFQGNSAPDKSGLPSDRFSAERTGGSVSTLTIQRTQQEDSAVYLCASSLLPHRVTDTQYFGPGTRLTVL.

The chain couples TRBV9 to TRBJ2-3; no firm D call. The V and J ends lost 6 bases and 2 bases respectively, with 13 bases between them. This CDR3 contains 14 residues. Germline V CDR1 and CDR2: SGDLS, YYNGEE. CDR3 coding DNA: TGTGCCAGCACTCAGCTAAGTTCCACAGATACGCAGTATTTT. Translated, it gives CASTQLSSTDTQYF.

This chain links TRBV5-6 with TRBJ1-5; the D is unclear. Germline assignment: CDR1 SGHDT and CDR2 YYEEEE. The CDR3 extends over 15 amino acids. V dropped 0 bases and J dropped 4 bases, with 11 bases sitting between them. The CDR3 DNA follows: TGTGCCAGCAGCTTGGGTTACTTCGGAAATCAGCCCCAGCATTTT. It yields the protein CASSLGYFGNQPQHF.

The chain recombines TRBV4-2 with TRBJ1-2, with TRBD1 as a possible D gene (6 bases). Germline-derived CDR1 and CDR2 are LGHNA and YNFKEQ. Deletions cut 5 bases from V and 0 bases from J, with 22 bases between. This CDR3 comprises 18 residues. CDR3 in amino acids: CASSLGRGALGANYGYTF. As DNA, the CDR3 is TGTGCCAGCAGCTTAGGACGGGGGGCGCTGGGAGCTAACTATGGCTACACCTTC.

The DNA for the CDR3 is TGTGCCAGCAGTTACTCCCGGGGCGTTCAGCCCCAGCATTTT. It specifies CASSYSRGVQPQHF. This chain connects TRBV6-6 to TRBJ1-5; tentative D call: TRBD1 (5 bases). Germline values: CDR1 MNHNY, CDR2 SVGAGI (reference sequence). The CDR3 spans 14 residues. Trimming pared 0 bases from V and 6 bases from J, leaving 9 bases between.

The chain joins TRBV5-1 to TRBJ2-1; 9 positions agree with TRBD2. The V and J ends lost 0 bases and 5 bases, in that order; junction bases with no gene match: 3. The CDR3 sequence is 15 residues long. Germline V gene sequence: CDR1 SGHRS, CDR2 YFSETQ. CDR3 bases: TGCGCCAGCAGCTTGGGAGCGGGAGGACACAATGAGCAGTTCTTC. Protein sequence: CASSLGAGGHNEQFF.

This chain uses TRBV5-4 with TRBJ1-2; D call uncertain. This CDR3 comprises 16 residues. CDR1 is SGHNT, CDR2 YYREEE, per germline (reference sequence). The V gene lost 1 base and the J gene lost 4 bases, with 17 bases spanning the gap. CDR3 DNA sequence: TGTGCCAGCAGCTTGAGGTTAGGCAGGTCTTCCTATGGCTACACCTTC. This encodes CASSLRLGRSSYGYTF.

The chain links TRBV28 to TRBJ2-1; 10 bases are a match to TRBD1. The CDR3 is made up of 18 amino acids. Germline values: CDR1 MDHEN, CDR2 SYDVKM. With 4 bases clipped from V and 9 bases from J, the junction kept 18 bases outside the gene matches. The CDR3 DNA reads TGTGCCAGCAGTTCTATCAGCCCTAGGGACAGGGGTTTGGGTGAGCAGTTCTTC. This sequence encodes CASSSISPRDRGLGEQFF. Variable domain in full (rest from reference TRBV28 and TRBJ2-1): DVKVTQSSRYLVKRTGEKVFLECVQDMDHENMFWYRQDPGLGLRLIYFSYDVKMKEKGDIPEGYSVSREKKERFSLILESASTNQTSMYLCASSSISPRDRGLGEQFFGPGTRLTVL.

The chain employs TRBV2 and TRBJ2-5, with D hard to call. The CDR3 extends over 10 amino acids. Germline V lookup: CDR1 SNHLY, CDR2 FYNNEI. Trimming pared 6 bases from V and 4 bases from J, leaving 3 bases between. CDR3 nucleotides: TGTGCCAGCAGGATAGAGACCCAGTACTTC. It codes for CASRIETQYF.

The gene calls are TRBV10-3 and TRBJ2-7, with TRBD2 identical over 7 bases. CDR1 is ENHRY, CDR2 SYGVKD, per germline. The junction had 5 bases not matched to a gene; V was cut back by 0 bases and J by 0 bases. This CDR3 is 16 amino acids long. CDR3 in amino acids: CAISESMGLSSYEQYF. Here the CDR3 DNA reads TGTGCCATCAGTGAGTCGATGGGACTAAGCTCCTACGAGCAGTACTTC.

The chain links TRBV28 to TRBJ2-2, with TRBD2 as a possible D gene (5 bases). Germline CDR1 is MDHEN and CDR2 is SYDVKM. This CDR3 contains 13 residues. The V end lost 10 bases, the J end lost 8 bases, and 17 bases lay between the germline ends. The CDR3 loop reads CATLRGIVGELFF. CDR3 DNA: TGTGCCACCCTACGAGGGATCGTAGGGGAGCTGTTTTTT.